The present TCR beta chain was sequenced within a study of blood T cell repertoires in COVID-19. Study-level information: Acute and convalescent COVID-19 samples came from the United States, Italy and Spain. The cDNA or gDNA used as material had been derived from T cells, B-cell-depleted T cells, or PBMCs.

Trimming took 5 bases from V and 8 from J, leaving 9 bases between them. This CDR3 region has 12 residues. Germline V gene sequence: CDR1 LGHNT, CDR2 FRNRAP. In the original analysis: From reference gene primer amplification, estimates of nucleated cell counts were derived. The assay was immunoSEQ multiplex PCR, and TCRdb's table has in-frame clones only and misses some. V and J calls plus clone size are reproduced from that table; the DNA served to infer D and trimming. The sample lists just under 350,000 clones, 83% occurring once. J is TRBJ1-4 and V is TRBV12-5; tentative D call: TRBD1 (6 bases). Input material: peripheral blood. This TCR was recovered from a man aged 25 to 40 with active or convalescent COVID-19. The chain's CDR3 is CASGLDREKLFF. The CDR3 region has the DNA TGTGCTAGTGGTCTTGACAGGGAAAAACTGTTTTTT.